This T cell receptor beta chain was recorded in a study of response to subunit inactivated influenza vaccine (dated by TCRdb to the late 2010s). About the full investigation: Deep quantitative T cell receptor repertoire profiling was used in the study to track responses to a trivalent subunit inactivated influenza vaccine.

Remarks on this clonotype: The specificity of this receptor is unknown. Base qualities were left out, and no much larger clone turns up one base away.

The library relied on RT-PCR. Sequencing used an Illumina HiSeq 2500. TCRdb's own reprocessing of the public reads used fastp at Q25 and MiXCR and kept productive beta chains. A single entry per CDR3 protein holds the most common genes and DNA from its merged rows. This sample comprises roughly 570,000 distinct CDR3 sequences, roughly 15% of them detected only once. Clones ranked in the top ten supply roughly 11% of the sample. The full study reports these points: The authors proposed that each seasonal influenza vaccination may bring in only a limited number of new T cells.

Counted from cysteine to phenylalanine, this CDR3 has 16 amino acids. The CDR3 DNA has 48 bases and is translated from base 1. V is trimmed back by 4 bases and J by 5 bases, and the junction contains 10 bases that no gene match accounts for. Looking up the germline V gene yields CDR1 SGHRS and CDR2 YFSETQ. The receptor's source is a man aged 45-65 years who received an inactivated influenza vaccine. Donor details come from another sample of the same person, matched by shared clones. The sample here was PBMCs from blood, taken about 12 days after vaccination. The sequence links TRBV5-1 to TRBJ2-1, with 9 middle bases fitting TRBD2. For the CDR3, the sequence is CASSPPSGITNNEQFF. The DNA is TGCGCCAGCAGCCCCCCTAGCGGGATAACTAACAATGAGCAGTTCTTC. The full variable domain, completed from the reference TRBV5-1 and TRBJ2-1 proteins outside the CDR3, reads KAGVTQTPRYLIKTRGQQVTLSCSPISGHRSVSWYQQTPGQGLQFLFEYFSETQRNKGNFPGRFSGRQFSNSRSEMNVSTLELGDSALYLCASSPPSGITNNEQFFGPGTRLTVL.